The rows below give T cell receptor beta chains drawn from one sample of a study of beta chain features in type 1 diabetes. The repertoire was sequenced with immunoSEQ multiplex PCR; TCRdb's copy has only in-frame clones and lacks some. This repertoire shows about 48,000 clones, roughly two fifths found once; its top ten account for less than 1.5%. The sample consisted of Tregs from blood. These receptors came from a man aged 25-45 years with type 1 diabetes. Both conserved end residues are part of each CDR3. The order of the fields is clone size, J gene, V gene, D gene, CDR3 protein, CDR3 DNA. The D gene is left open where the match is weak. Size is omitted from some rows. Given values are once, few, many or a class for expanded clones.

size: .
J: TRBJ2-1
V: TRBV9
D: TRBD2
CDR3: CASSVAVSGRHEQFF
DNA: TGTGCCAGCAGCGTAGCGGTTAGCGGGAGGCATGAGCAGTTCTTC

size: many
J: TRBJ2-5
V: TRBV10-3
D: TRBD2
CDR3: CATRRGVTETQYF
DNA: TGTGCCACCCGGCGGGGGGTGACGGAGACCCAGTACTTC

size: .
J: TRBJ2-2
V: TRBV4-3
D: TRBD2
CDR3: CASSRLAGDLGNTGELFF
DNA: TGCGCCAGCAGCCGATTAGCGGGAGATTTAGGGAACACCGGGGAGCTGTTTTTT

size: few
J: TRBJ2-7
V: TRBV7-9
D: .
CDR3: CASSSPGIEQYF
DNA: TGTGCCAGCAGCTCCCCGGGGATCGAGCAGTACTTC

size: many
J: TRBJ2-7
V: TRBV5-1
D: .
CDR3: CASSPDNYEQYF
DNA: TGCGCCAGCAGCCCGGACAACTACGAGCAGTACTTC

size: few
J: TRBJ1-3
V: TRBV19
D: .
CDR3: CVTKASGNTIYF
DNA: TGTGTAACGAAAGCGTCTGGAAACACCATATATTTT

size: few
J: TRBJ2-7
V: TRBV7-9
D: .
CDR3: CASSGGFRSYEQYF
DNA: TGTGCCAGCAGCGGGGGGTTCCGATCCTACGAGCAGTACTTC

size: .
J: TRBJ2-1
V: TRBV7-2
D: .
CDR3: CASTVSRRGSYNEQFF
DNA: TGTGCCAGCACGGTTAGCCGGAGGGGTTCCTACAATGAGCAGTTCTTC

size: .
J: TRBJ2-7
V: TRBV5-1
D: TRBD2
CDR3: CASSSGLAGGREYF
DNA: TGCGCCAGCAGCTCGGGACTAGCGGGAGGCCGGGAGTACTTC

size: few
J: TRBJ2-7
V: TRBV2
D: TRBD2
CDR3: CAKRTSGSYEQYF
DNA: TGTGCCAAAAGGACTAGCGGGAGCTACGAGCAGTACTTC

size: .
J: TRBJ2-3
V: TRBV7-8
D: .
CDR3: CASSLLSGSASTDTQYF
DNA: TGTGCCAGCAGCTTATTATCTGGTAGCGCTAGCACAGATACGCAGTATTTT

size: few
J: TRBJ2-1
V: TRBV5-1
D: .
CDR3: CASSLALAGGNEQFF
DNA: TGCGCCAGCAGCTTGGCGCTAGCCGGAGGCAATGAGCAGTTCTTC

size: .
J: TRBJ1-4
V: TRBV28
D: .
CDR3: CASSFPATNEKLFF
DNA: TGTGCCAGCAGTTTCCCGGCAACTAATGAAAAACTGTTTTTT

size: .
J: TRBJ2-7
V: TRBV5-1
D: TRBD1
CDR3: CASSPGDRAEQYF
DNA: TGCGCCAGCAGCCCAGGGGACAGGGCTGAGCAGTACTTC

size: .
J: TRBJ2-1
V: TRBV28
D: TRBD2
CDR3: CASSLASGIVEQFF
DNA: TGTGCCAGCAGTTTGGCTAGCGGGATTGTTGAGCAGTTCTTC

size: .
J: TRBJ1-2
V: TRBV2
D: .
CDR3: CAGREGRNSGYTF
DNA: TGTGCCGGCCGGGAGGGACGCAATTCTGGCTACACCTTC

size: .
J: TRBJ2-7
V: TRBV27
D: TRBD1
CDR3: CASSSAGTDTYEQYF
DNA: TGTGCCAGCAGTTCCGCCGGGACAGATACCTACGAGCAGTACTTC

size: .
J: TRBJ2-7
V: TRBV9
D: .
CDR3: CASSVELDSYEQYF
DNA: TGTGCCAGCAGCGTAGAACTAGATTCCTACGAGCAGTACTTC

size: .
J: TRBJ2-7
V: TRBV28
D: TRBD1
CDR3: CASSLSGQGLLGEQYF
DNA: TGTGCCAGCAGTTTATCGGGACAGGGACTATTAGGCGAGCAGTACTTC

size: few
J: TRBJ2-5
V: TRBV5-4
D: TRBD2
CDR3: CASSRGLAGANQETQYF
DNA: TGTGCCAGCAGCAGGGGACTAGCGGGAGCGAATCAAGAGACCCAGTACTTC